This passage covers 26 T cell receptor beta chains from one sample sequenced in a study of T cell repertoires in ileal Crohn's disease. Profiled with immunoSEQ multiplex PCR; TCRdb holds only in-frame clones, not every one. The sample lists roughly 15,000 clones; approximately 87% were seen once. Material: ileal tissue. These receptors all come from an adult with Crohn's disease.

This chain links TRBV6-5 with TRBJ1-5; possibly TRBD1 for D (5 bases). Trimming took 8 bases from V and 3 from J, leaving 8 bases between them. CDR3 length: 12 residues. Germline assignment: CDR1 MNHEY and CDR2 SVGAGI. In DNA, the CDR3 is TGTGCCAGCGGGACTTACAATCAGCCCCAGCATTTT. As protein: CASGTYNQPQHF.

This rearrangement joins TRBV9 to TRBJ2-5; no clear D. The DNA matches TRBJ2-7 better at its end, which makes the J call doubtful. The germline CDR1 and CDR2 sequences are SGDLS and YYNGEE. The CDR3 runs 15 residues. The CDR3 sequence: CASSVAPSPDYEQYF. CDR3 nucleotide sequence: TGTGCCAGCAGCGTAGCCCCCTCACCCGACTACGAGCAGTACTTC.

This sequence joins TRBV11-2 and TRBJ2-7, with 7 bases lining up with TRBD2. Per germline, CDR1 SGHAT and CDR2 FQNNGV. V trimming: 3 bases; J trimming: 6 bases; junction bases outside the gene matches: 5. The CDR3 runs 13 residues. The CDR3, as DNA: TGTGCCAGCAGCTTTTCCACGGGGGGCGAGCAGTACTTC. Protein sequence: CASSFSTGGEQYF.

This CDR3 reads CAIALGEGGSPLHF. The CDR3 bases are TGTGCCATCGCGCTGGGGGAGGGAGGTTCACCCCTCCACTTT. The rearrangement joins TRBV10-3 to TRBJ1-6; tentatively, D is TRBD1 (5 bases). The length of the CDR3 is 14 residues. Germline CDR1 reads ENHRY; CDR2 reads SYGVKD. Trimming left V 8 bases short and J 9 bases short, with 17 bases between.

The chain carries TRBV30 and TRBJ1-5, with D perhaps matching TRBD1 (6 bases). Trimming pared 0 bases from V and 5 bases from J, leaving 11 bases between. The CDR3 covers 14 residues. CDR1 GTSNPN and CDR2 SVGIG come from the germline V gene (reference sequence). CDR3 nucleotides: TGTGCCTGGAGTGTACGGGGGGGGCATCAGCCCCAGCATTTT. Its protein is CAWSVRGGHQPQHF.

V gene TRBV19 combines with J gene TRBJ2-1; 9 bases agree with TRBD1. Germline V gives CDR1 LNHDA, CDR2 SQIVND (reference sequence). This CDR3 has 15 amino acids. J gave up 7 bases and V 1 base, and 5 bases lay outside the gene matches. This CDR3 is CASSIAETGGNEQFF. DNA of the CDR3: TGTGCCAGTAGTATAGCTGAGACAGGGGGAAATGAGCAGTTCTTC. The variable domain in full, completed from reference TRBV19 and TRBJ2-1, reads DGGITQSPKYLFRKEGQNVTLSCEQNLNHDAMYWYRQDPGQGLRLIYYSQIVNDFQKGDIAEGYSVSREKKESFPLTVTSAQKNPTAFYLCASSIAETGGNEQFFGPGTRLTVL.

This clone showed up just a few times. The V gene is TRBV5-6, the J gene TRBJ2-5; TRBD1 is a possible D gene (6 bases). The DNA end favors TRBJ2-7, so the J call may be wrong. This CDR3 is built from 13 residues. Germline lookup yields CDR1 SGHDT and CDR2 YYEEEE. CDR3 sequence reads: CASSSGTSYEQYF. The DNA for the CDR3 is TGTGCCAGCAGCTCCGGGACATCCTACGAGCAGTACTTC.

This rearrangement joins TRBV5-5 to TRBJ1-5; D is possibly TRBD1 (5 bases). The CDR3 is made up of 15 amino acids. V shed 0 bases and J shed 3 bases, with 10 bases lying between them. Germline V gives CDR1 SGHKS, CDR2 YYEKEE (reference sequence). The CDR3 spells CASSLADSTNQPQHF. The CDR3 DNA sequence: TGTGCCAGCAGCTTGGCCGACAGCACCAATCAGCCCCAGCATTTT.

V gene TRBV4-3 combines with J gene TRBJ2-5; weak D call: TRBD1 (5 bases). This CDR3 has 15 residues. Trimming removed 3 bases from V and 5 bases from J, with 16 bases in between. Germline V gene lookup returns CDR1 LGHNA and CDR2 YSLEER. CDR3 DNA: TGCGCCAGCAGCCAGGAGATTTTGGGGCAGGAGACCCAGTACTTC. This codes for CASSQEILGQETQYF.

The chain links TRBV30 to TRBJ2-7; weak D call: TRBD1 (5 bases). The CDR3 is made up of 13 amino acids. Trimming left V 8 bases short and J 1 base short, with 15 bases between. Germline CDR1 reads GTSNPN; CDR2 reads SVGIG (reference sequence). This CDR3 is CAGDSRGSYEQYF. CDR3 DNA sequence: TGTGCCGGCGACAGCAGAGGTTCCTACGAGCAGTACTTC.

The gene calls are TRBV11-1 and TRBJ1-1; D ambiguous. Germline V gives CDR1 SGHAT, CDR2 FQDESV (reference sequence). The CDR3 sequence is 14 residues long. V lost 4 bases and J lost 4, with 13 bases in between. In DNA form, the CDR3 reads TGTGCCAGCAGCTCTTGGACTTCGGGCACTGAAGCTTTCTTT. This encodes CASSSWTSGTEAFF.

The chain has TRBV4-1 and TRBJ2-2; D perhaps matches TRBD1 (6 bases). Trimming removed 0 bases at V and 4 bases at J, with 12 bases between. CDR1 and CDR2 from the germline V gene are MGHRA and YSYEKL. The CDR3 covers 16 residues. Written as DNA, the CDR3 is TGCGCCAGCAGCCAAGAGAGGACAGTGGGCACCGGGGAGCTGTTTTTT. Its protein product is CASSQERTVGTGELFF.

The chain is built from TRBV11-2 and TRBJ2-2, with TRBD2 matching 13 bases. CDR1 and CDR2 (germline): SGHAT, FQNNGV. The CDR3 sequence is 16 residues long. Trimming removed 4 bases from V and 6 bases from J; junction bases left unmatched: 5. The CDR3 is CASSSPGLAGSGELFF. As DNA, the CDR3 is TGTGCCAGCAGCTCACCGGGACTAGCGGGGTCCGGGGAGCTGTTTTTT.

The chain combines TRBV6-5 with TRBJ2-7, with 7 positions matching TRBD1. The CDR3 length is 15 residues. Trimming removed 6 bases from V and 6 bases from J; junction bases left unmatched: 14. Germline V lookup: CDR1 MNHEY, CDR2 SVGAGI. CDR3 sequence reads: CASRGPRTGSSEQYF. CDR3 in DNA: TGTGCCAGCAGGGGGCCAAGGACAGGTTCGTCCGAGCAGTACTTC.

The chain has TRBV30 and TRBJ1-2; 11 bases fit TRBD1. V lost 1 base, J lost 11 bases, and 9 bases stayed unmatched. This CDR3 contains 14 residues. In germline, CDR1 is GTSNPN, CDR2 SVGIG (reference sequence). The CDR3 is CAWSGTGGASIYTF. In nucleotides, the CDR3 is TGTGCCTGGAGTGGGACAGGGGGCGCAAGTATTTACACCTTC.

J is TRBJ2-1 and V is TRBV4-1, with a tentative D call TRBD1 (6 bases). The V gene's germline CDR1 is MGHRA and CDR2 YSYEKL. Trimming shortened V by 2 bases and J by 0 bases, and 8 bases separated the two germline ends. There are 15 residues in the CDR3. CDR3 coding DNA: TGCGCCAGCAGCCAAACAGGGTCCTCCTACAATGAGCAGTTCTTC. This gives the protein CASSQTGSSYNEQFF.

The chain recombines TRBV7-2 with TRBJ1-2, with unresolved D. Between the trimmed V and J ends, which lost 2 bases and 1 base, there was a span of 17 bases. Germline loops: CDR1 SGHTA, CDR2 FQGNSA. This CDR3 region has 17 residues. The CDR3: CASSLTPGSARNYGYTF. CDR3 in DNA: TGTGCCAGCAGCTTAACCCCCGGCAGCGCCCGTAACTATGGCTACACCTTC.

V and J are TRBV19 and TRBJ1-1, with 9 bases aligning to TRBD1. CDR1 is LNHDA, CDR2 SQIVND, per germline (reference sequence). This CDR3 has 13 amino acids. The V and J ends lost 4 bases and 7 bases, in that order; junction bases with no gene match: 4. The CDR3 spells CASSTGTGFEAFF. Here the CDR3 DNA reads TGTGCCAGTAGTACCGGGACAGGGTTTGAAGCTTTCTTT.

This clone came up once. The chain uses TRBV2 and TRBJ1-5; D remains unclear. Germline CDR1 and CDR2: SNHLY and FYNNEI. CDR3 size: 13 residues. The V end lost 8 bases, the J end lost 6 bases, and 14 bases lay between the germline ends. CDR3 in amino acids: CASHKEAGQPQHF. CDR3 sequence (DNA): TGTGCCAGCCACAAAGAGGCGGGTCAGCCCCAGCATTTT.

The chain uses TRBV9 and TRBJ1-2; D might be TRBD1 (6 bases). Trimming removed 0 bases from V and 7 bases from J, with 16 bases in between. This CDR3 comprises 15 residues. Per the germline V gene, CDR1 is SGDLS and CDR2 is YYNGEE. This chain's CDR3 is CASSVAGQGTAGYTF. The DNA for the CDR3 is TGTGCCAGCAGCGTAGCGGGTCAGGGGACGGCTGGCTACACCTTC.

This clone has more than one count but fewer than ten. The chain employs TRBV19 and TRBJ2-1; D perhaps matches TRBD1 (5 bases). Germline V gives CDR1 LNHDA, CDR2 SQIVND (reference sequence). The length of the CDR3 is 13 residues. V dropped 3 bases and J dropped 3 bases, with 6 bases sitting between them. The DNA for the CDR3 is TGTGCCAGTAGTATTGGACACTACAATGAGCAGTTCTTC. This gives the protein CASSIGHYNEQFF. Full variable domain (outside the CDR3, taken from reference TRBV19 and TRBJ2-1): DGGITQSPKYLFRKEGQNVTLSCEQNLNHDAMYWYRQDPGQGLRLIYYSQIVNDFQKGDIAEGYSVSREKKESFPLTVTSAQKNPTAFYLCASSIGHYNEQFFGPGTRLTVL.

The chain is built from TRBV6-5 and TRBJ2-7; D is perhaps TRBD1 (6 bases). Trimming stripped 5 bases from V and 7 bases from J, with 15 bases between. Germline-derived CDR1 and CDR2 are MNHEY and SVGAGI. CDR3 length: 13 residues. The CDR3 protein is CASSPLGAREQYF. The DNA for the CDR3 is TGTGCCAGCAGTCCCCTGGGGGCTAGGGAGCAGTACTTC.

CDR3 residues: CASSSTGQGYNEQFF. The CDR3 region has the DNA TGTGCCAGCAGCTCCACGGGACAGGGCTACAATGAGCAGTTCTTC. V and J are TRBV7-2 and TRBJ2-1, with TRBD1 matching over 9 bases. This CDR3 comprises 15 residues. Trimming took 4 bases from V and 3 from J; bases not matched to a gene: 4. The V gene's germline CDR1 is SGHTA and CDR2 FQGNSA.

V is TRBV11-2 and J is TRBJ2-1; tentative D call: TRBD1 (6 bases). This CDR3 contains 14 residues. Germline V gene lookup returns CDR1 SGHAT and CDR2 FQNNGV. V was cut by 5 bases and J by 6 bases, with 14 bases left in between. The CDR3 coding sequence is TGTGCCAGCAGCCTCCTGACCAGGGGCAATGAGCAGTTCTTC. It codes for CASSLLTRGNEQFF.

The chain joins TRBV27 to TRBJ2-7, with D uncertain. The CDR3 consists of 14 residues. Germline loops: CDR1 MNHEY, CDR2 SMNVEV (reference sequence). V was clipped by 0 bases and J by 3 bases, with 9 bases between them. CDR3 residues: CASSLSTYNYEQYF. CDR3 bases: TGTGCCAGCAGTTTATCGACATACAACTACGAGCAGTACTTC.

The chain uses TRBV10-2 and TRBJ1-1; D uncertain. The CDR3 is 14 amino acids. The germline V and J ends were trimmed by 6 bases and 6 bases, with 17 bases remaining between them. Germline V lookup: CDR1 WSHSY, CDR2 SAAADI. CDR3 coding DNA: TGCGCCAGCAGACTATCTGTCTATAGCGCTGAAGCTTTCTTT. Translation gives CASRLSVYSAEAFF.